What follows are 3 T cell receptor beta chains derived from one specimen sequenced in a study of cytomegalovirus exposure and HLA in healthy donors. With 60 Vbeta and 13 Jbeta primers, the PCR was carried out. Libraries were prepared by immunoSEQ multiplex PCR; TCRdb keeps only in-frame clonotypes and omits some of them. The sample includes roughly 100,000 clones, around 75% of them seen just once. Sequenced material: PBMCs. The receptors were gathered from a female donor in good health and CMV-seronegative.

The chain uses TRBV9 and TRBJ2-4, with TRBD1 as a possible D gene (6 bases). The CDR3 covers 14 residues. The germline gives CDR1 SGDLS, CDR2 YYNGEE. The V end was cut by 0 bases, the J end by 9 bases, with 13 bases between. CDR3 amino acids: CASSVGDRLGIQYF. In DNA form, the CDR3 reads TGTGCCAGCAGCGTAGGAGACAGGTTGGGCATTCAGTACTTC. The full variable domain, with the rest looked up from reference TRBV9 and TRBJ2-4, is DSGVTQTPKHLITATGQRVTLRCSPRSGDLSVYWYQQSLDQGLQFLIQYYNGEERAKGNILERFSAQQFPDLHSELNLSSLELGDSALYFCASSVGDRLGIQYFGAGTRLSVL.

This chain connects TRBV5-1 to TRBJ2-5; D is uncertain. Gene TRBJ2-7 matches the end of the DNA better, so the J call may be wrong. Germline V lookup: CDR1 SGHRS, CDR2 YFSETQ. CDR3 size: 11 residues. For the CDR3, the DNA is TGCGCCAGCAGCTTGCGTAACGAGCAGTACTTC. This codes for CASSLRNEQYF.

The sample holds a few counts of this clone. The chain is built from TRBV9 and TRBJ2-3; 8 bases agree with TRBD2. Trimming took 0 bases from V and 3 from J; bases not matched to a gene: 6. CDR1 is SGDLS and CDR2 is YYNGEE in the germline V gene. This CDR3 region has 16 residues. CDR3 amino acids: CASSVGSGGPTDTQYF. CDR3 sequence (DNA): TGTGCCAGCAGCGTAGGTTCGGGAGGGCCGACAGATACGCAGTATTTT.